The rows below give T cell receptor beta chains drawn from one sample of a study of cytomegalovirus exposure and HLA in healthy donors. The method was immunoSEQ multiplex PCR; TCRdb's version includes in-frame clones alone and lacks a portion of them. The data show 150,000 to 180,000 clones, with over 70% seen just once and 9.5% to 15% held by the top ten. The specimen sequenced was PBMCs. These receptors were obtained from a man aged 25-40 years in good health and CMV-seropositive. The CDR3 runs from the conserved cysteine through the conserved F or W. Each record gives: J gene, V gene, D gene, clone size, CDR3 protein, CDR3 DNA. D genes are given only for firm matches. The size of a clone is reported for some rows only, either as once, few or many, or as a class for expanded clones.

j_gene: TRBJ2-2; v_gene: TRBV5-1; d_gene: NA; abundance: NA; CDR3aa: CASSLAGEKVGELFF; CDR3nt: TGCGCCAGCAGCTTGGCCGGAGAGAAGGTCGGGGAGCTGTTTTTT
j_gene: TRBJ1-2; v_gene: TRBV6-1; d_gene: TRBD1; abundance: NA; CDR3aa: CASSETGEYGYTF; CDR3nt: TGTGCCAGCAGTGAGACAGGGGAATATGGCTACACCTTC
j_gene: TRBJ2-1; v_gene: TRBV30; d_gene: TRBD2; abundance: NA; CDR3aa: CAWSVLGFKREGLLSYNEQFF; CDR3nt: TGTGCCTGGAGTGTACTCGGTTTCAAGCGGGAAGGCCTGCTGAGCTACAATGAGCAGTTCTTC
j_gene: TRBJ2-3; v_gene: TRBV28; d_gene: NA; abundance: NA; CDR3aa: CASSLFWHPSLLTDTQYF; CDR3nt: TGTGCCAGCAGTCTGTTTTGGCACCCGTCACTATTGACAGATACGCAGTATTTT
j_gene: TRBJ2-7; v_gene: TRBV29-1; d_gene: NA; abundance: NA; CDR3aa: CSVGETYEQYF; CDR3nt: TGCAGCGTGGGCGAGACCTACGAGCAGTACTTC
j_gene: TRBJ2-7; v_gene: TRBV28; d_gene: NA; abundance: NA; CDR3aa: CASSPPSTYEQYF; CDR3nt: TGTGCCAGCAGTCCCCCCTCTACCTACGAGCAGTACTTC
j_gene: TRBJ2-2; v_gene: TRBV2; d_gene: NA; abundance: NA; CDR3aa: CASSESSVKTGELFF; CDR3nt: TGTGCCAGCAGTGAATCTAGCGTCAAAACCGGGGAGCTGTTTTTT
j_gene: TRBJ2-7; v_gene: TRBV7-8; d_gene: TRBD2; abundance: NA; CDR3aa: CASSLGWRREGAYEQYF; CDR3nt: TGTGCCAGCAGCTTAGGTTGGCGGCGGGAGGGTGCCTACGAGCAGTACTTC
j_gene: TRBJ1-3; v_gene: TRBV9; d_gene: NA; abundance: NA; CDR3aa: CASSVGEGTQSSGNTIYF; CDR3nt: TGTGCCAGCAGCGTAGGAGAAGGGACTCAAAGCTCTGGAAACACCATATATTTT
j_gene: TRBJ2-5; v_gene: TRBV6-1; d_gene: NA; abundance: NA; CDR3aa: CASSEARYQETQYF; CDR3nt: TGTGCCAGCAGTGAAGCGCGATACCAAGAGACCCAGTACTTC
j_gene: TRBJ1-5; v_gene: TRBV19; d_gene: TRBD1; abundance: NA; CDR3aa: CASRPPGTVHQPQHF; CDR3nt: TGTGCCAGTAGGCCTCCCGGGACAGTCCATCAGCCCCAGCATTTT
j_gene: TRBJ2-7; v_gene: TRBV4-1; d_gene: NA; abundance: NA; CDR3aa: CASSQATGREASYEQYF; CDR3nt: TGCGCCAGCAGCCAAGCCACGGGCAGGGAGGCGTCCTACGAGCAGTACTTC
j_gene: TRBJ2-5; v_gene: TRBV13; d_gene: NA; abundance: NA; CDR3aa: CASSHRTEQETQYF; CDR3nt: TGTGCCAGCAGCCACCGAACAGAACAAGAGACCCAGTACTTC
j_gene: TRBJ1-1; v_gene: TRBV5-4; d_gene: NA; abundance: few; CDR3aa: CASSPAGVNTEAFF; CDR3nt: TGTGCCAGCAGCCCGGCGGGGGTAAACACTGAAGCTTTCTTT
j_gene: TRBJ1-4; v_gene: TRBV29-1; d_gene: NA; abundance: NA; CDR3aa: CSVRRTSDEKLFF; CDR3nt: TGCAGCGTCCGCCGAACATCCGATGAAAAACTGTTTTTT
j_gene: TRBJ1-4; v_gene: TRBV9; d_gene: TRBD1; abundance: NA; CDR3aa: CASSVMDRGSRGEKLFF; CDR3nt: TGTGCCAGCAGCGTAATGGACAGGGGGTCTCGGGGTGAAAAACTGTTTTTT
j_gene: TRBJ2-7; v_gene: TRBV27; d_gene: TRBD2; abundance: NA; CDR3aa: CASSQRTSGNSEQYF; CDR3nt: TGTGCCAGCAGTCAACGGACTAGCGGGAATTCCGAGCAGTACTTC
j_gene: TRBJ2-1; v_gene: TRBV29-1; d_gene: TRBD1; abundance: NA; CDR3aa: CSVLTGGSGVYNEQFF; CDR3nt: TGCAGCGTATTGACAGGGGGTTCGGGTGTTTACAATGAGCAGTTCTTC
j_gene: TRBJ2-7; v_gene: TRBV5-1; d_gene: NA; abundance: once; CDR3aa: CASSLVGGNRGDEQYF; CDR3nt: TGCGCCAGCAGCTTGGTCGGAGGGAATCGGGGCGACGAGCAGTACTTC
j_gene: TRBJ1-1; v_gene: TRBV7-9; d_gene: NA; abundance: NA; CDR3aa: CAGSGIEAFF; CDR3nt: TGTGCCGGCTCGGGGATTGAAGCTTTCTTT
j_gene: TRBJ1-5; v_gene: TRBV19; d_gene: NA; abundance: NA; CDR3aa: CASSIGEGRINQPQHF; CDR3nt: TGTGCCAGTAGTATAGGGGAGGGGAGAATCAATCAGCCCCAGCATTTT
j_gene: TRBJ1-2; v_gene: TRBV28; d_gene: NA; abundance: NA; CDR3aa: CASSTTSRFYYGYTF; CDR3nt: TGTGCCAGCAGCACAACATCCCGCTTCTACTATGGCTACACCTTC
j_gene: TRBJ1-5; v_gene: TRBV18; d_gene: TRBD1; abundance: NA; CDR3aa: CASSPGRQGVRVQPQHF; CDR3nt: TGTGCCAGCTCACCCGGACGACAGGGGGTAAGAGTTCAGCCCCAGCATTTT
j_gene: TRBJ2-7; v_gene: TRBV13; d_gene: TRBD1; abundance: few; CDR3aa: CASSLSIGGRANEQYF; CDR3nt: TGTGCCAGCAGCTTATCAATAGGGGGCCGAGCCAACGAGCAGTACTTC
j_gene: TRBJ1-2; v_gene: TRBV6-6; d_gene: TRBD1; abundance: few; CDR3aa: CASRDQGDVYTF; CDR3nt: TGTGCCAGCAGGGATCAGGGGGACGTCTACACCTTC
j_gene: TRBJ2-1; v_gene: TRBV11-1; d_gene: TRBD1; abundance: NA; CDR3aa: CASSLQGTGSNEQFF; CDR3nt: TGTGCCAGCAGCCTCCAAGGGACAGGGTCAAACGAGCAGTTCTTC
j_gene: TRBJ2-5; v_gene: TRBV7-3; d_gene: NA; abundance: NA; CDR3aa: CASSLGQGETQYF; CDR3nt: TGTGCCAGCAGCTTAGGGCAGGGGGAGACCCAGTACTTC
j_gene: TRBJ1-1; v_gene: TRBV9; d_gene: TRBD1; abundance: NA; CDR3aa: CASSPRTGLNTEAFF; CDR3nt: TGTGCCAGCAGCCCCCGGACAGGATTGAACACTGAAGCTTTCTTT
j_gene: TRBJ1-2; v_gene: TRBV11-3; d_gene: TRBD1; abundance: NA; CDR3aa: CASSPPGQDFVYGYTF; CDR3nt: TGTGCCAGCAGCCCACCGGGACAGGACTTTGTCTATGGCTACACCTTC
j_gene: TRBJ2-2; v_gene: TRBV7-6; d_gene: NA; abundance: few; CDR3aa: CASSSHGGELFF; CDR3nt: TGTGCCAGCAGCTCCCACGGCGGGGAGCTGTTTTTT
j_gene: TRBJ2-2; v_gene: TRBV18; d_gene: NA; abundance: NA; CDR3aa: CASSPGSRTGELFF; CDR3nt: TGTGCCAGCTCACCAGGGTCTAGGACCGGGGAGCTGTTTTTT
j_gene: TRBJ2-3; v_gene: TRBV4-2; d_gene: TRBD1; abundance: NA; CDR3aa: CASSQDGTVETDTQYF; CDR3nt: TGTGCCAGCAGCCAAGACGGGACAGTTGAGACAGATACGCAGTATTTT
j_gene: TRBJ1-6; v_gene: TRBV30; d_gene: NA; abundance: NA; CDR3aa: CAWSPTWASENSPLHF; CDR3nt: TGTGCCTGGAGTCCCACGTGGGCCTCAGAAAATTCACCCCTCCACTTT
j_gene: TRBJ2-2; v_gene: TRBV28; d_gene: TRBD2; abundance: NA; CDR3aa: CASSLRLAGGVAGELFF; CDR3nt: TGTGCCAGCAGCCTCAGACTAGCGGGAGGAGTGGCCGGGGAGCTGTTTTTT
j_gene: TRBJ2-7; v_gene: TRBV18; d_gene: TRBD2; abundance: NA; CDR3aa: CASSQASGRDTYEQYF; CDR3nt: TGTGCCAGCTCCCAAGCTAGCGGGAGGGATACCTACGAGCAGTACTTC
j_gene: TRBJ2-7; v_gene: TRBV5-1; d_gene: NA; abundance: NA; CDR3aa: CASSLGRVNEQYF; CDR3nt: TGCGCCAGCAGCTTGGGGAGAGTCAACGAGCAGTACTTC
j_gene: TRBJ2-1; v_gene: TRBV15; d_gene: NA; abundance: few; CDR3aa: CATSRDRREENEQFF; CDR3nt: TGTGCCACCAGCAGAGATCGTCGGGAAGAGAATGAGCAGTTCTTC
j_gene: TRBJ2-1; v_gene: TRBV12-5; d_gene: TRBD2; abundance: NA; CDR3aa: CASGLILAGSNEQFF; CDR3nt: TGTGCTAGTGGTTTGATTCTAGCGGGAAGCAATGAGCAGTTCTTC
j_gene: TRBJ2-3; v_gene: TRBV7-8; d_gene: NA; abundance: once; CDR3aa: CASSLAGPADTQYF; CDR3nt: TGTGCCAGCAGCTTAGCGGGGCCGGCAGATACGCAGTATTTT
j_gene: TRBJ2-1; v_gene: TRBV25-1; d_gene: TRBD2; abundance: NA; CDR3aa: CASSVSGSSYNEQFF; CDR3nt: TGTGCCAGCAGTGTTAGCGGGAGCTCCTACAATGAGCAGTTCTTC
j_gene: TRBJ2-1; v_gene: TRBV7-2; d_gene: TRBD2; abundance: NA; CDR3aa: CASSSGLAGLDEQFF; CDR3nt: TGTGCCAGCAGCTCGGGACTAGCGGGATTGGATGAGCAGTTCTTC
j_gene: TRBJ1-5; v_gene: TRBV18; d_gene: TRBD1; abundance: NA; CDR3aa: CASSLGQGIDQPQHF; CDR3nt: TGTGCCAGCTCCCTTGGACAGGGAATCGATCAGCCCCAGCATTTT
j_gene: TRBJ1-2; v_gene: TRBV28; d_gene: NA; abundance: NA; CDR3aa: CASSLQGSFLYGYTF; CDR3nt: TGTGCCAGCAGTTTACAGGGGTCCTTCCTCTATGGCTACACCTTC
j_gene: TRBJ1-5; v_gene: TRBV4-2; d_gene: NA; abundance: NA; CDR3aa: CASSQDPDRSNQPQHF; CDR3nt: TGTGCCAGCAGCCAAGATCCCGACAGGAGCAATCAGCCCCAGCATTTT
j_gene: TRBJ1-5; v_gene: TRBV29-1; d_gene: NA; abundance: once; CDR3aa: CSVAQGNNQPQHF; CDR3nt: TGCAGCGTTGCACAGGGAAACAATCAGCCCCAGCATTTT
j_gene: TRBJ2-7; v_gene: TRBV4-1; d_gene: NA; abundance: NA; CDR3aa: CASSQGAGPYEQYF; CDR3nt: TGCGCCAGCAGCCAAGGAGCGGGCCCCTACGAGCAGTACTTC
j_gene: TRBJ2-7; v_gene: TRBV28; d_gene: TRBD2; abundance: NA; CDR3aa: CASNGGVTYEQYF; CDR3nt: TGTGCCAGCAACGGGGGGGTCACCTACGAGCAGTACTTC
j_gene: TRBJ2-1; v_gene: TRBV7-2; d_gene: TRBD2; abundance: NA; CDR3aa: CASSPGPWSTSGSYNEQFF; CDR3nt: TGTGCCAGCAGCCCGGGGCCATGGTCAACTAGCGGGAGTTACAATGAGCAGTTCTTC
j_gene: TRBJ1-2; v_gene: TRBV5-4; d_gene: NA; abundance: few; CDR3aa: CASSSTAANYGYTF; CDR3nt: TGTGCCAGCAGCTCGACAGCCGCTAACTATGGCTACACCTTC
j_gene: TRBJ1-1; v_gene: TRBV5-1; d_gene: NA; abundance: NA; CDR3aa: CASSFGQNTEAFF; CDR3nt: TGCGCCAGCAGCTTTGGACAGAACACTGAAGCTTTCTTT
j_gene: TRBJ1-3; v_gene: TRBV28; d_gene: TRBD1; abundance: few; CDR3aa: CASSSPTGAGNTIYF; CDR3nt: TGTGCCAGCAGTTCCCCGACAGGGGCCGGAAACACCATATATTTT